One and the same sample provided the 7 T cell receptor beta chains below, sequenced in a study of T cell responses to AZD1222 COVID-19 vaccine. TCRdb keeps only in-frame clones here, not all; method: immunoSEQ multiplex PCR. The sample carries 46,000 or so clones, less than 95% recorded once. The sequences come from peripheral blood, collected 28 days after the second AZD1222 dose. The receptors derive from an adult who received the AZD1222 COVID-19 vaccine.

The V gene is TRBV11-2, the J gene TRBJ1-6; D unresolved. The germline CDR1 and CDR2 sequences are SGHAT and FQNNGV. The CDR3 sequence is 15 residues long. Between the trimmed V and J ends, which lost 1 base and 7 bases, there was a span of 11 bases. The CDR3 loop reads CASSLGAVPNSPLHF. CDR3 nucleotides: TGTGCCAGCAGCTTAGGGGCAGTCCCCAATTCACCCCTCCACTTT.

The chain combines TRBV19 with TRBJ2-1; D possibly corresponds to TRBD1 (5 bases). V was pared by 5 bases and J by 2 bases, with 19 bases between. The CDR3 loop spans 17 amino acids. CDR1 is LNHDA, CDR2 SQIVND, per germline (reference sequence). CDR3 in amino acids: CASSGALGAGAYNEQFF. The CDR3 DNA sequence: TGTGCCAGTAGTGGAGCTCTAGGGGCCGGAGCCTACAATGAGCAGTTCTTC. The entire variable domain, with the rest obtained from reference TRBV19 and TRBJ2-1, is as follows: DGGITQSPKYLFRKEGQNVTLSCEQNLNHDAMYWYRQDPGQGLRLIYYSQIVNDFQKGDIAEGYSVSREKKESFPLTVTSAQKNPTAFYLCASSGALGAGAYNEQFFGPGTRLTVL.

This clone was seen once. CDR3: CASSLTGTALYGYTF. CDR3 DNA: TGTGCCAGCAGCTTAACCGGGACCGCTCTTTATGGCTACACCTTC. The chain couples TRBV11-2 to TRBJ1-2, with D tentatively TRBD1 (5 bases). V lost 2 bases and J 5 bases, leaving 15 bases between the germline ends. The CDR3 spans 15 residues. Per the germline V gene, CDR1 is SGHAT and CDR2 is FQNNGV.

V usage is TRBV7-2 and J usage is TRBJ1-4; D is unresolved. Germline V gives CDR1 SGHTA, CDR2 FQGNSA. V was trimmed by 6 bases and J by 5 bases, leaving 16 bases between them. The CDR3 has 15 residues. CDR3 bases: TGTGCCAGCAGGCTCCGTAGCGCCTCAAATGAAAAACTGTTTTTT. Its protein product is CASRLRSASNEKLFF.

The V gene is TRBV9, the J gene TRBJ1-2; D not certain. Trimming left V 0 bases short and J 8 bases short, with 14 bases between. In germline, CDR1 is SGDLS, CDR2 YYNGEE. There are 14 residues in the CDR3. The CDR3 DNA sequence: TGTGCCAGCAGCGTAGTAGGGTATGGAAGGGGCTACACCTTC. This translates into CASSVVGYGRGYTF.

The chain is built from TRBV6-5 and TRBJ2-3; unclear D gene. Germline V gene sequence: CDR1 MNHEY, CDR2 SVGAGI. There are 13 residues in the CDR3. The V gene lost 8 bases and the J gene lost 1 base, with 10 bases spanning the gap. The CDR3 coding sequence is TGTGCCAGCGGAAAGGACGGCACAGATACGCAGTATTTT. Protein: CASGKDGTDTQYF.

V gene TRBV6-1 combines with J gene TRBJ2-3; tentative D call: TRBD1 (5 bases). The V gene lost 1 base and the J gene lost 4 bases, with 9 bases spanning the gap. The CDR3 loop spans 14 amino acids. Germline lookup yields CDR1 MNHNS and CDR2 SASEGT. The CDR3 loop is CASSEGRGPDTQYF. As DNA, the CDR3 is TGTGCCAGCAGTGAAGGAAGGGGCCCAGATACGCAGTATTTT.